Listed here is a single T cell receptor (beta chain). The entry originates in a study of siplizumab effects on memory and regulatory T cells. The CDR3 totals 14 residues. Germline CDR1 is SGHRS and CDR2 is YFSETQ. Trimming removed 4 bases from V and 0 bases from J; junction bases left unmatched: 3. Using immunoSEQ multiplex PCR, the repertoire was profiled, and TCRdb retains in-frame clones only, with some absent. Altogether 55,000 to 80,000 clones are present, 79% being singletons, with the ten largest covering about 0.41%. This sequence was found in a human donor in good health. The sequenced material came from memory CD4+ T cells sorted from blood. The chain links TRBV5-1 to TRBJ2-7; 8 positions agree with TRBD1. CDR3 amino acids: CASSRTGGSYEQYF. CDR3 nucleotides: TGCGCCAGCAGCCGAACAGGGGGCTCCTACGAGCAGTACTTC.